The 20 T cell receptor beta chains below all came from one sample that was sequenced in a study of blood T cells in healthy people across ages. Combining a sample-barcoded 5' primer with a J-beta primer mix, a second PCR ran for roughly 7 to 12 cycles. Via MiXCR, TCRdb re-called the 5' RACE reads, giving one row per CDR3 protein. Here the sample spans around 1,100,000 distinct CDR3 sequences, 35% to 40% being singletons. The sample consisted of blood. All receptors come from a man aged 18 to 30 in good health.

The CDR3 protein is CSVEVANYGYTF. The CDR3 nucleotides read TGCAGCGTTGAGGTGGCTAACTATGGCTACACCTTC. The chain carries TRBV29-1 and TRBJ1-2, with D unresolved. Trimming cost V 3 bases and J 0 bases, with 5 bases left between them. This CDR3 has 12 amino acids. Germline loops: CDR1 SQVTM, CDR2 ANQGSEA.

This clonotype occurred once. Germline and junction disagree at one end, which may indicate a read error. This rearrangement joins TRBV7-2 to TRBJ1-5; the match to TRBD1 covers 7 bases. CDR1 is SGHTA, CDR2 FQGNSA, per germline. The CDR3 is 13 amino acids. The CDR3 nucleotides are TGTGCCAGCGGCTTAGACAGGGCTCAGCCCCAGCATTTT. It specifies CASGLDRAQPQHF.

Turning to this clonotype: With a much larger clone just one base away, this may be a read error. This chain connects TRBV7-8 to TRBJ2-3; no reliable D call. The germline CDR1 and CDR2 sequences are SGHVS and FQNEAQ. Trimming pared 5 bases from V and 3 bases from J, leaving 12 bases between. This CDR3 has 14 residues. The CDR3 DNA reads TGTGCCAGCAGCGTAGGCTGGCTAACAGATACGCAGTATTTT. Its translation: CASSVGWLTDTQYF. The whole variable domain, filled in from reference TRBV7-8 and TRBJ2-3, reads GAGVSQSPRYKVAKRGQDVALRCDPISGHVSLFWYQQALGQGPEFLTYFQNEAQLDKSGLPSDRFFAERPEGSVSTLKIQRTQQEDSAVYLCASSVGWLTDTQYFGPGTRLTVL.

The chain couples TRBV6-2 or TRBV6-3 to TRBJ2-5, with D perhaps being TRBD1 or TRBD2 (5 bases each). The CDR3 runs to 13 residues. Per the germline V gene, CDR1 is MNHEY and CDR2 is SVGEGT. V lost 8 bases and J 8 bases, leaving 18 bases between the germline ends. The CDR3 spells CASGRGAANTQYF. DNA for the CDR3: TGTGCCAGCGGACGGGGCGCCGCAAATACCCAGTACTTC.

The chain employs TRBV12-3 or TRBV12-4 and TRBJ2-1; TRBD1 is a possible D gene (5 bases). Trimming took 4 bases from V and 5 from J, leaving 9 bases between them. The CDR3 is 13 amino acids. CDR3 in DNA: TGTGCCAGCAGTTCCGACAGCAACAATGAGCAGTTCTTC. As protein: CASSSDSNNEQFF.

The chain joins TRBV4-3 to TRBJ1-4, with D possibly TRBD1 on 6 matching bases. This CDR3 has 18 amino acids. Trimming shortened V by 0 bases and J by 8 bases, and 22 bases separated the two germline ends. The V gene's germline CDR1 is LGHNA and CDR2 YSLEER. The CDR3 spells CASSQDRLAGGPREKLFF. The CDR3 nucleotides are TGCGCCAGCAGCCAAGATAGGCTAGCGGGGGGGCCGAGAGAAAAACTGTTTTTT.

This clonotype was recorded a few times. The gene calls are TRBV12-3 or TRBV12-4 and TRBJ1-4; D perhaps matches TRBD1 (6 bases). The CDR3 contains 14 residues. The V and J ends lost 6 bases and 6 bases respectively, with 14 bases between them. As DNA, the CDR3 is TGTGCCAGCAGACGGACAGCTACGGATGAAAAACTGTTTTTT. Its protein is CASRRTATDEKLFF.

This clonotype occurred a few times. This chain connects TRBV19 to TRBJ1-4; unclear D gene. The CDR3 consists of 12 residues. The V gene's germline CDR1 is LNHDA and CDR2 SQIVND (reference sequence). V dropped 6 bases and J dropped 7 bases, with 9 bases sitting between them. DNA of the CDR3: TGTGCCAGTAGGGGAACGGGTGAAAAACTGTTTTTT. It translates to CASRGTGEKLFF.

The CDR3 sequence: CASSQGTALNTEAFF. DNA of the CDR3: TGTGCCAGCAGCCAAGGTACAGCTTTGAACACTGAAGCTTTCTTT. V and J are TRBV14 and TRBJ1-1; D is unclear. The CDR3 totals 15 residues. Trimming took 1 base from V and 0 from J, leaving 9 bases between them. Germline lookup yields CDR1 SGHDN and CDR2 FVKESK. Full variable domain (rest looked up from reference TRBV14 and TRBJ1-1): EAGVTQFPSHSVIEKGQTVTLRCDPISGHDNLYWYRRVMGKEIKFLLHFVKESKQDESGMPNNRFLAERTGGTYSTLKVQPAELEDSGVYFCASSQGTALNTEAFFGQGTRLTVV.

The sample holds one count of this clonotype. This rearrangement joins TRBV29-1 to TRBJ2-3; the D gene is possibly TRBD2 (5 bases). Trimming left V 4 bases short and J 2 bases short, with 10 bases between. The V gene's germline CDR1 is SQVTM and CDR2 ANQGSEA. CDR3 length: 13 residues. CDR3 sequence reads: CSVALALTDTQYF. The CDR3 DNA reads TGCAGCGTTGCGCTAGCCCTCACAGATACGCAGTATTTT.

The rearrangement uses TRBV12-3 or TRBV12-4 and TRBJ2-1, with 11 bases matching TRBD1. J lost 4 bases, V lost 5 bases, and 4 bases had no gene match. The CDR3 is made up of 15 amino acids. The CDR3 region has the DNA TGTGCCAGCAGTGGGGGACAGGGGGGATACAATGAGCAGTTCTTC. Protein sequence: CASSGGQGGYNEQFF.

The chain combines TRBV7-9 with TRBJ2-1; maybe TRBD2 (5 bases). Germline CDR1 and CDR2: SEHNR and FQNEAQ (reference sequence). Trimming cost V 2 bases and J 13 bases, with 24 bases left between them. The CDR3 is 16 amino acids. The CDR3 DNA reads as TGTGCCAGCAGCTTACCGATTCTAGCCTACGGGGAGACCCAGTTCTTC. Protein product: CASSLPILAYGETQFF.

This clonotype has a handful of counts. This chain uses TRBV7-2 with TRBJ2-2; TRBD1 aligns across 8 bases. The CDR3 is made up of 16 amino acids. CDR1 is SGHTA and CDR2 is FQGNSA in the germline V gene. Trimming at V came to 5 bases and at J to 2 bases, leaving 7 bases not matched to a gene. DNA of the CDR3: TGTGCCAGCAGCCGCCGGACAGGGCAAAACACCGGGGAGCTGTTTTTT. It yields the protein CASSRRTGQNTGELFF.

A few counts support this clonotype. This chain joins TRBV13 and TRBJ1-5; D remains ambiguous. This CDR3 has 18 residues. V was clipped by 0 bases and J by 4 bases, with 19 bases between them. The V gene's germline CDR1 is PRHDT and CDR2 FYEKMQ (reference sequence). The CDR3 protein is CASSLGSRRRNRNQPQHF. The CDR3, as DNA: TGTGCCAGCAGCTTAGGCTCGCGGCGGAGAAACAGAAATCAGCCCCAGCATTTT.

The sample holds a few counts of this clonotype. The gene calls are TRBV2 and TRBJ1-1; D is perhaps TRBD1 (5 bases). This CDR3 spans 14 amino acids. Germline V gene data show CDR1 as SNHLY and CDR2 as FYNNEI. The V gene lost 7 bases and the J gene lost 3 bases, with 15 bases spanning the gap. The CDR3 bases are TGTGCCAGCACCCAAGGGAGGGGATACACTGAAGCTTTCTTT. Amino acids: CASTQGRGYTEAFF.

J is TRBJ2-2 and V is TRBV13, with D possibly matching TRBD2 (6 bases). Germline V gene data show CDR1 as PRHDT and CDR2 as FYEKMQ (reference sequence). The CDR3 totals 15 residues. V was trimmed by 4 bases and J by 5 bases, leaving 14 bases between them. The CDR3: CASSSRDSPTGELFF. CDR3 nucleotides: TGTGCCAGCAGCTCACGGGACTCCCCTACCGGGGAGCTGTTTTTT.

This clonotype has only a few counts. The chain joins TRBV20-1 to TRBJ1-4, with D maybe TRBD1 (5 bases). Looked up from germline, CDR1 is DFQATT and CDR2 is SNEGSKA (reference sequence). V shed 6 bases and J shed 0 bases, with 14 bases lying between them. This CDR3 is 15 amino acids long. In DNA, the CDR3 is TGCAGTGCCCTGGGACTAGTTGCAACTAATGAAAAACTGTTTTTT. Protein sequence: CSALGLVATNEKLFF.

This clonotype was counted a few times. This CDR3 reads CASSQDGARGRETQYF. The CDR3 bases are TGCGCCAGCAGCCAAGACGGTGCCAGGGGGAGGGAGACCCAGTACTTC. The V call is TRBV4-1, the J call TRBJ2-5; possible D gene TRBD1, 7 bases. Germline V gene sequence: CDR1 MGHRA, CDR2 YSYEKL. CDR3 length: 16 amino acids. The V end was cut by 0 bases, the J end by 5 bases, with 16 bases between.

This clonotype was seen only a few times. V usage is TRBV20-1 and J usage is TRBJ1-1; D ambiguous. The V end lost 0 bases, the J end lost 7 bases, and 15 bases lay between the germline ends. The CDR3 is 14 residues long. Germline V lookup: CDR1 DFQATT, CDR2 SNEGSKA (reference sequence). CDR3 nucleotide sequence: TGCAGTGCTAGAGATACGTCGGCATTTGTTGAAGCTTTCTTT. Encoded protein: CSARDTSAFVEAFF.

This clonotype was observed a handful of times. V usage is TRBV7-2 and J usage is TRBJ1-5, with D perhaps TRBD1 (5 bases). CDR1 is SGHTA, CDR2 FQGNSA, per germline. The CDR3 sequence is 15 residues long. V was trimmed by 5 bases and J by 6 bases, leaving 17 bases between them. The CDR3 coding sequence is TGTGCCAGCAGCCTACGTGGGGGTGTAAGTCAGCCCCAGCATTTT. It is translated as CASSLRGGVSQPQHF.